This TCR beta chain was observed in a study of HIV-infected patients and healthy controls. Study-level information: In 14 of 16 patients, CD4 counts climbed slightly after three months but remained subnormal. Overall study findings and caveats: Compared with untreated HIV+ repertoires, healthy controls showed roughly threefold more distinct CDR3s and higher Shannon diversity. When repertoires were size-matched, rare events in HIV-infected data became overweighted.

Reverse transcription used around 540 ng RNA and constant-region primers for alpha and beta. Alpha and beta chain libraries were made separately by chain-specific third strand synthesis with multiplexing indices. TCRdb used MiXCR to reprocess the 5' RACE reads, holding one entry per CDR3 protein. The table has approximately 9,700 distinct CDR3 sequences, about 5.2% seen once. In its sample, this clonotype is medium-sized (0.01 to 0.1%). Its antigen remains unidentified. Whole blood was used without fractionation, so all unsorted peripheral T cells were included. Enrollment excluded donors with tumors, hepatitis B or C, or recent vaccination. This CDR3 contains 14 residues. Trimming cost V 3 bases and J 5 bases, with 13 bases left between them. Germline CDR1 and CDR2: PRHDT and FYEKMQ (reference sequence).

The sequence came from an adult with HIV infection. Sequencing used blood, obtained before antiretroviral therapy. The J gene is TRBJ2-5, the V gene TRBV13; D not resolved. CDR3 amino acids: CASSFRADGETQYF. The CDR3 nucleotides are TGTGCCAGCAGCTTCCGGGCCGACGGGGAGACCCAGTACTTC.